This T cell receptor beta chain was observed in a study of T cell responses to AZD1222 COVID-19 vaccine. The germline CDR1 and CDR2 sequences are LGHDT and YNNKEL (reference sequence). This CDR3 spans 18 amino acids. The V end lost 2 bases, the J end lost 1 base, and 18 bases lay between the germline ends. On this clone: Its specificity is not known.

Study observations and caveats: Only six or seven AZD1222 recipients tested seropositive at baseline.

Profiled with immunoSEQ multiplex PCR; TCRdb holds only in-frame clones, not every one. The sample holds more than 110,000 clones, around nine tenths seen once. The sequencing here drew on peripheral blood, taken on day 0 of AZD1222 vaccination. The receptor comes from an adult in good health. The chain joins TRBV3-1 (or the pseudogene TRBV3-2) to TRBJ1-3, with D maybe TRBD1 (5 bases). The DNA of the CDR3 is TGTGCCAGCAGCCAAAACCCGGCAGCCAGGGCTTCTGGAAACACCATATATTTT. This encodes CASSQNPAARASGNTIYF.